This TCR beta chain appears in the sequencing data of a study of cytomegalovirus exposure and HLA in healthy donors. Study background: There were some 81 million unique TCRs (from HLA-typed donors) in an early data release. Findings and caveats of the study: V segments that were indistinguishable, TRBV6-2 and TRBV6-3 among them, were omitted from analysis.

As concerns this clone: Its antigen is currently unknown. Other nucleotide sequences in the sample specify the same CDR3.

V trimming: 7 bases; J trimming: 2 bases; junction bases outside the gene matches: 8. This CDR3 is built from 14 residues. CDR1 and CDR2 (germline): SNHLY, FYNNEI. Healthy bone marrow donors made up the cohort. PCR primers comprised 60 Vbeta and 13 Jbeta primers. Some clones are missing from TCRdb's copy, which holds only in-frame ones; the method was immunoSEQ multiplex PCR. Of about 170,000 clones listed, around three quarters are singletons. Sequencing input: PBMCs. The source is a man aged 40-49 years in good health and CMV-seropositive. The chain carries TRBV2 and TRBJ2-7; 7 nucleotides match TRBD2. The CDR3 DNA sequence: TGTGCCAGCATCTTTACGGGAGGTCCCTACGAGCAGTACTTC. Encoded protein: CASIFTGGPYEQYF.